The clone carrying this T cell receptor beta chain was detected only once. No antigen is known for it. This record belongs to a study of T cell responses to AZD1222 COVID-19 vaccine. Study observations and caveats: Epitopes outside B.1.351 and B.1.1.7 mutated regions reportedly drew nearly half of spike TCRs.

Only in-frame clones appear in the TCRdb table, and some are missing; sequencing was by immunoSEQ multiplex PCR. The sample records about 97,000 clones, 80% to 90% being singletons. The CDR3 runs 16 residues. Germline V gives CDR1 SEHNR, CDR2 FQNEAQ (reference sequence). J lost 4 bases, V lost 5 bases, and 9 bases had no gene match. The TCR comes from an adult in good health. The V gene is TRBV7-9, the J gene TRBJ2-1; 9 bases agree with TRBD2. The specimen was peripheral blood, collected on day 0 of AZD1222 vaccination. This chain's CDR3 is CASSGHLAGKYNEQFF. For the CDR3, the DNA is TGTGCCAGCAGCGGCCACCTAGCGGGGAAATACAATGAGCAGTTCTTC. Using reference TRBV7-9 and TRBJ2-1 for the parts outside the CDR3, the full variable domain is DTGVSQNPRHKITKRGQNVTFRCDPISEHNRLYWYRQTLGQGPEFLTYFQNEAQLEKSRLLSDRFSAERPKGSFSTLEIQRTEQGDSAMYLCASSGHLAGKYNEQFFGPGTRLTVL.